Listed below are T cell receptor beta chains from one sample, sequenced in a study of blood T cell repertoires in COVID-19. Some clones are missing from TCRdb's copy, which holds only in-frame ones; the method was immunoSEQ multiplex PCR. The table records roughly 350,000 clones, 85% of them present only once. Specimen: peripheral blood. All receptors derive from a woman aged 18-29 years with acute or convalescent COVID-19. Both conserved end residues are part of each CDR3. D genes are given only for firm matches. Only part of the rows carry a size: once, few, many, or a class if the clone is expanded.

DNA: TGTGCCACCAGTGATAGGGGGTCCACCGGGGAGCTGTTTTTT
CDR3: CATSDRGSTGELFF
size: -
length: 14
D: -
J: TRBJ2-2
V: TRBV24-1

DNA: TGCAGCGTTGATCCCGGGACAGGGGAAACCGGGGAGCTGTTTTTT
CDR3: CSVDPGTGETGELFF
size: -
length: 15
D: TRBD1
J: TRBJ2-2
V: TRBV29-1

DNA: TGCAGTGCTAGCGGTCCCCAGCCCCAGCATTTT
CDR3: CSASGPQPQHF
size: few
length: 11
D: -
J: TRBJ1-5
V: TRBV20-1

DNA: TGTGCCACCAGTGATTTGCTCTCAGGCTATAATGAAAAACTGTTTTTT
CDR3: CATSDLLSGYNEKLFF
size: -
length: 16
D: -
J: TRBJ1-4
V: TRBV24-1

DNA: TGTGCCAGCAGCTCCTTTAGCGGGGGCGAGCAGTACTTC
CDR3: CASSSFSGGEQYF
size: -
length: 13
D: TRBD2
J: TRBJ2-7
V: TRBV7-3

DNA: TGTGCCAGCAACTCGGACAGGAGCAATCAGCCCCAGCATTTT
CDR3: CASNSDRSNQPQHF
size: -
length: 14
D: TRBD1
J: TRBJ1-5
V: TRBV19

DNA: TGCGCCAGCAGACCCAGGACTAGCGGGAGCTACGAGCAGTACTTC
CDR3: CASRPRTSGSYEQYF
size: few
length: 15
D: TRBD2
J: TRBJ2-7
V: TRBV5-1

DNA: TGTGCCAGCTCACCACCGGAGGGGCATAGCTACACCTTC
CDR3: CASSPPEGHSYTF
size: few
length: 13
D: -
J: TRBJ1-2
V: TRBV18

DNA: TGTGCCAGCAGCTTAACGTCCCGGGGTGCTCAGCCCCAGCATTTT
CDR3: CASSLTSRGAQPQHF
size: -
length: 15
D: -
J: TRBJ1-5
V: TRBV27

DNA: TGTGCCAGCAACAGCGGGGAAGAAGAGACCCAGTACTTC
CDR3: CASNSGEEETQYF
size: -
length: 13
D: TRBD2
J: TRBJ2-5
V: TRBV12-3/TRBV12-4

DNA: TGTGCCAGCAGCCCGACAGGTCCCACTAATGAAAAACTGTTTTTT
CDR3: CASSPTGPTNEKLFF
size: -
length: 15
D: -
J: TRBJ1-4
V: TRBV3-1/TRBV3-2

DNA: TGTGCCAGCAGCCACAGGGACGGTAACTATGGCTACACCTTC
CDR3: CASSHRDGNYGYTF
size: -
length: 14
D: -
J: TRBJ1-2
V: TRBV5-6

DNA: TGTGCCAGCAGCTATTGGACAGGGGTGGATGAAAAACTGTTTTTT
CDR3: CASSYWTGVDEKLFF
size: -
length: 15
D: TRBD1
J: TRBJ1-4
V: TRBV7-9

DNA: TGTGCCAGCAGTGAAGAGGACAGGGGCTACAATGAGCAGTTCTTC
CDR3: CASSEEDRGYNEQFF
size: -
length: 15
D: TRBD1
J: TRBJ2-1
V: TRBV2

DNA: TGTGCCAGCAGCCCCACAGGGGGCTCCGGAAACACCATATATTTT
CDR3: CASSPTGGSGNTIYF
size: -
length: 15
D: TRBD1
J: TRBJ1-3
V: TRBV3-1/TRBV3-2

DNA: TGTGCCAGCAGCTTAGCGATTGGAGCGGAGACACCCCTCCACTTT
CDR3: CASSLAIGAETPLHF
size: many
length: 15
D: -
J: TRBJ1-6
V: TRBV7-8

DNA: TGTGCCAGCAGTTACTCTGACAGGGTCACCGGGGAGCTGTTTTTT
CDR3: CASSYSDRVTGELFF
size: -
length: 15
D: TRBD1
J: TRBJ2-2
V: TRBV6-5

DNA: TGTGCCAGCAGCTTGGCCTCGGGGGACACCATATATTTT
CDR3: CASSLASGDTIYF
size: -
length: 13
D: -
J: TRBJ1-3
V: TRBV5-4

DNA: TGTGCCACCAGCAGAGACTCGACAGGGGGAAACACCATATATTTT
CDR3: CATSRDSTGGNTIYF
size: few
length: 15
D: TRBD1
J: TRBJ1-3
V: TRBV15

DNA: TGTGCCACCAGCAGCCAGGGGGCAGGGGAGCAGTACTTC
CDR3: CATSSQGAGEQYF
size: -
length: 13
D: TRBD1
J: TRBJ2-7
V: TRBV15

DNA: TGCGCCAGCAGCCGGGAGCGAGAGGGCTACACCTTC
CDR3: CASSREREGYTF
size: -
length: 12
D: -
J: TRBJ1-2
V: TRBV5-1

DNA: TGCGCCAGCAGCTTGGGACTCAATGGCTACACCTTC
CDR3: CASSLGLNGYTF
size: -
length: 12
D: -
J: TRBJ1-2
V: TRBV5-1